This paragraph covers one TCR beta chain sequence. What it binds is not known. CDR3 length: 15 residues. V lost 5 bases, J lost 0 bases, and 11 bases lay in between. Looked up from germline, CDR1 is MNHEY and CDR2 is SMNVEV (reference sequence). PCR used 60 Vbeta primers and 13 Jbeta primers. Authors' data handling: The authors later counted 70 million to 80 million unique TCR beta chains, 9 million to 12 million of them shared. The repertoire was sequenced with immunoSEQ multiplex PCR; TCRdb's copy has only in-frame clones and lacks some. The V and J calls and clone size are taken from that table; D and trimming were inferred from the DNA. This sample carries about 150,000 clones, over 75% of them seen once, and the ten largest clones take around 5.4%. The data belong to a study of cytomegalovirus exposure and HLA in healthy donors. Points from the study as a whole: From TCR beta sequences, most subjects' HLA-A and HLA-B alleles were reportedly predicted accurately. In a later analysis, DRB1 alleles had the most associated TCRs; HLA-C alleles the fewest. It was reportedly the case that the classifier diagnosed cytomegalovirus status with high specificity and sensitivity.

Material for sequencing was PBMCs. This chain uses TRBV27 with TRBJ2-1, with D maybe TRBD2 (5 bases). The receptor was isolated from a man aged 25 to 40 in good health and CMV-seropositive. For the CDR3, the DNA is TGTGCCAGCAGTGACCGGGGTAACTCCTACAATGAGCAGTTCTTC. It yields the protein CASSDRGNSYNEQFF.